The present T cell receptor (beta chain) was sequenced within a study of neurological immune-mediated disorders. This clonotype was observed many times. The V and J ends lost 5 bases and 8 bases respectively, with 24 bases between them. The CDR3 extends over 16 amino acids. The V gene's germline CDR1 is LNHNV and CDR2 YYDKDF (reference sequence). Indicated time point: longitudinal time-point 2. For the unsorted libraries, 2 million PBMCs stored at -80 C served as input. Synthesis of cDNA was carried out by template-switch 5'RACE. The reaction used 10-nucleotide random UMIs. Each CDR3 protein is one row after TCRdb ran MiXCR on the 5' RACE reads. The table records 81,000 or so distinct CDR3 sequences, less than 15% of them present only once.

This TCR came from a female donor with HTLV-1-associated myelopathy (HAM/TSP). The J gene is TRBJ1-1, the V gene TRBV15, with unresolved D. Sequenced input: PBMCs. The CDR3 DNA is TGTGCCACCAGCCGAATCCCGGGGTCCGACACGATGGAAGCTTTCTTT. It encodes CATSRIPGSDTMEAFF. The whole variable domain, filled in from reference TRBV15 and TRBJ1-1, reads DAMVIQNPRYQVTQFGKPVTLSCSQTLNHNVMYWYQQKSSQAPKLLFHYYDKDFNNEADTPDNFQSRRPNTSFCFLDIRSPGLGDTAMYLCATSRIPGSDTMEAFFGQGTRLTVV.